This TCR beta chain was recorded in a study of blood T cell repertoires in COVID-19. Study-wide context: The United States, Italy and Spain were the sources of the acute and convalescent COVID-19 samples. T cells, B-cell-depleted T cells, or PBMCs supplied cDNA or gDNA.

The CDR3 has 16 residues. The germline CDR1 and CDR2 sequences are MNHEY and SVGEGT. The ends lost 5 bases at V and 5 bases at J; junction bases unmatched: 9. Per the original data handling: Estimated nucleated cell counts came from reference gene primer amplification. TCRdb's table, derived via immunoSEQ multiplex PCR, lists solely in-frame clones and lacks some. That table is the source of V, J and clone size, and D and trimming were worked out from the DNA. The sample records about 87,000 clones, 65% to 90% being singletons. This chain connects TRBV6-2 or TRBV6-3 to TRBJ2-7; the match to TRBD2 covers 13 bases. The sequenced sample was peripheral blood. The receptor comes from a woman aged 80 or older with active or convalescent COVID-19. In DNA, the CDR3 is TGTGCCAGCAGTCCAGGGACTAGCGGGATTATCGACGAGCAGTACTTC. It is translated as CASSPGTSGIIDEQYF.